Presented here are 12 T cell receptor beta chains from one specimen sequenced in a study of cytomegalovirus exposure and HLA in healthy donors. TCRdb keeps only in-frame clones here, not all; method: immunoSEQ multiplex PCR. The profile shows 80,000 to 95,000 clones, roughly 96% of them singletons. The material sequenced was PBMCs. The origin of the receptors is a young woman in good health and CMV-seronegative.

This sequence joins TRBV6-5 and TRBJ2-7; TRBD2 agrees at 7 bases. Looked up from germline, CDR1 is MNHEY and CDR2 is SVGAGI. CDR3 length equals 15 residues. V dropped 6 bases and J dropped 0; count of bases not matched to a gene: 8. The CDR3 protein is CASRVLAKNSYEQYF. The CDR3 coding sequence is TGTGCCAGCAGAGTACTAGCGAAAAACTCCTACGAGCAGTACTTC.

This sequence joins TRBV5-1 and TRBJ1-1; unclear D gene. This CDR3 has 14 residues. The V and J ends lost 2 bases and 2 bases respectively, with 10 bases between them. Germline CDR1 SGHRS, CDR2 YFSETQ. CDR3 DNA: TGCGCCAGCAGCTTTCTGGGAGTTAACACTGAAGCTTTCTTT. As protein: CASSFLGVNTEAFF.

This clone is a singleton in its sample. The V call is TRBV20-1, the J call TRBJ2-1; D gene unclear. V dropped 6 bases and J dropped 5 bases, with 8 bases sitting between them. The V gene's germline CDR1 is DFQATT and CDR2 SNEGSKA (reference sequence). The CDR3 runs 11 residues. The CDR3, as DNA: TGCAGTGCCGACTTTAACAATGAGCAGTTCTTC. Translating gives CSADFNNEQFF.

V is TRBV19 and J is TRBJ1-5; no clear D. The V end lost 6 bases, the J end lost 5 bases, and 11 bases lay between the germline ends. Germline-derived CDR1 and CDR2 are LNHDA and SQIVND (reference sequence). The CDR3 is 13 residues long. The CDR3 sequence: CASSTNLDQPQHF. CDR3 DNA: TGTGCCAGTAGCACCAATTTAGATCAGCCCCAGCATTTT.

The chain couples TRBV6-1 to TRBJ2-7, with D possibly matching TRBD1 (5 bases). Between the trimmed V and J ends, which lost 8 bases and 2 bases, there was a span of 13 bases. Germline V CDR1 and CDR2: MNHNS, SASEGT. The CDR3 length is 13 residues. The CDR3 sequence: CASALGPAYEQYF. CDR3 bases: TGTGCCAGCGCTTTGGGGCCTGCCTACGAGCAGTACTTC.

The rearrangement joins TRBV20-1 to TRBJ2-5; D gene ambiguous. The CDR3 runs 11 residues. Trimming cost V 3 bases and J 6 bases, with 8 bases left between them. Germline V lookup: CDR1 DFQATT, CDR2 SNEGSKA (reference sequence). The CDR3 protein is CSASDFQTQYF. The CDR3, as DNA: TGCAGTGCTAGCGACTTTCAGACCCAGTACTTC.

This rearrangement joins TRBV11-2 to TRBJ2-7; a possible D gene is TRBD1 (7 bases). The CDR3 runs to 15 residues. Germline V lookup: CDR1 SGHAT, CDR2 FQNNGV. Trimming removed 4 bases from V and 6 bases from J, with 19 bases in between. The CDR3 sequence: CASSSRGDSYGEQYF. In nucleotides, the CDR3 is TGTGCCAGCAGCTCGAGGGGGGACAGTTACGGCGAGCAGTACTTC.

The chain employs TRBV19 and TRBJ1-5, with D possibly TRBD1 on 5 matching bases. The CDR3 is 17 amino acids. Germline V gene sequence: CDR1 LNHDA, CDR2 SQIVND (reference sequence). V lost 5 bases and J lost 0, with 17 bases in between. In nucleotides, the CDR3 is TGTGCCAGTAGTCCCAGGGATCCCCTTTATAGCAATCAGCCCCAGCATTTT. Protein: CASSPRDPLYSNQPQHF. The full variable domain, in which reference TRBV19 and TRBJ1-5 provide the parts outside the CDR3, is DGGITQSPKYLFRKEGQNVTLSCEQNLNHDAMYWYRQDPGQGLRLIYYSQIVNDFQKGDIAEGYSVSREKKESFPLTVTSAQKNPTAFYLCASSPRDPLYSNQPQHFGDGTRLSIL.

The DNA for the CDR3 is TGTGCCAGCAGCGGGGGGGACTATGGCTACACCTTC. Translation: CASSGGDYGYTF. The genes are TRBV4-2 and TRBJ1-2; D is possibly TRBD1 (5 bases). V lost 5 bases and J lost 3, with 7 bases in between. Germline values: CDR1 LGHNA, CDR2 YNFKEQ. The CDR3 consists of 12 residues.

A note on this clone: This CDR3 is also generated by other DNA sequences in the sample. The chain is built from TRBV6-5 and TRBJ2-7; 8 bases are shared with TRBD2. The CDR3 extends over 15 amino acids. The V gene's germline CDR1 is MNHEY and CDR2 SVGAGI. With 0 bases clipped from V and 1 base from J, the junction kept 2 bases outside the gene matches. The CDR3, as DNA: TGTGCCAGCAGTTACTCGCTAGCGGGTTCCTACGAGCAGTACTTC. Encoded protein: CASSYSLAGSYEQYF.

The gene calls are TRBV6-5 and TRBJ1-2; perhaps TRBD1 as D (5 bases). The CDR3 is made up of 13 amino acids. Per germline, CDR1 MNHEY and CDR2 SVGAGI. The V end was cut by 2 bases, the J end by 8 bases, with 12 bases between. The CDR3 spells CASSYAGRNGYTF. CDR3 bases: TGTGCCAGCAGTTACGCAGGGAGGAACGGCTACACCTTC.

J is TRBJ2-2 and V is TRBV30; 8 nucleotides agree with TRBD1. Germline V CDR1 and CDR2: GTSNPN, SVGIG (reference sequence). Losses at the gene ends were 3 bases for V and 5 bases for J; bases not matched to a gene: 5. There are 14 residues in the CDR3. CDR3 sequence: CAWSRQGATGELFF. The CDR3 DNA follows: TGTGCCTGGAGCCGGCAGGGGGCAACCGGGGAGCTGTTTTTT.